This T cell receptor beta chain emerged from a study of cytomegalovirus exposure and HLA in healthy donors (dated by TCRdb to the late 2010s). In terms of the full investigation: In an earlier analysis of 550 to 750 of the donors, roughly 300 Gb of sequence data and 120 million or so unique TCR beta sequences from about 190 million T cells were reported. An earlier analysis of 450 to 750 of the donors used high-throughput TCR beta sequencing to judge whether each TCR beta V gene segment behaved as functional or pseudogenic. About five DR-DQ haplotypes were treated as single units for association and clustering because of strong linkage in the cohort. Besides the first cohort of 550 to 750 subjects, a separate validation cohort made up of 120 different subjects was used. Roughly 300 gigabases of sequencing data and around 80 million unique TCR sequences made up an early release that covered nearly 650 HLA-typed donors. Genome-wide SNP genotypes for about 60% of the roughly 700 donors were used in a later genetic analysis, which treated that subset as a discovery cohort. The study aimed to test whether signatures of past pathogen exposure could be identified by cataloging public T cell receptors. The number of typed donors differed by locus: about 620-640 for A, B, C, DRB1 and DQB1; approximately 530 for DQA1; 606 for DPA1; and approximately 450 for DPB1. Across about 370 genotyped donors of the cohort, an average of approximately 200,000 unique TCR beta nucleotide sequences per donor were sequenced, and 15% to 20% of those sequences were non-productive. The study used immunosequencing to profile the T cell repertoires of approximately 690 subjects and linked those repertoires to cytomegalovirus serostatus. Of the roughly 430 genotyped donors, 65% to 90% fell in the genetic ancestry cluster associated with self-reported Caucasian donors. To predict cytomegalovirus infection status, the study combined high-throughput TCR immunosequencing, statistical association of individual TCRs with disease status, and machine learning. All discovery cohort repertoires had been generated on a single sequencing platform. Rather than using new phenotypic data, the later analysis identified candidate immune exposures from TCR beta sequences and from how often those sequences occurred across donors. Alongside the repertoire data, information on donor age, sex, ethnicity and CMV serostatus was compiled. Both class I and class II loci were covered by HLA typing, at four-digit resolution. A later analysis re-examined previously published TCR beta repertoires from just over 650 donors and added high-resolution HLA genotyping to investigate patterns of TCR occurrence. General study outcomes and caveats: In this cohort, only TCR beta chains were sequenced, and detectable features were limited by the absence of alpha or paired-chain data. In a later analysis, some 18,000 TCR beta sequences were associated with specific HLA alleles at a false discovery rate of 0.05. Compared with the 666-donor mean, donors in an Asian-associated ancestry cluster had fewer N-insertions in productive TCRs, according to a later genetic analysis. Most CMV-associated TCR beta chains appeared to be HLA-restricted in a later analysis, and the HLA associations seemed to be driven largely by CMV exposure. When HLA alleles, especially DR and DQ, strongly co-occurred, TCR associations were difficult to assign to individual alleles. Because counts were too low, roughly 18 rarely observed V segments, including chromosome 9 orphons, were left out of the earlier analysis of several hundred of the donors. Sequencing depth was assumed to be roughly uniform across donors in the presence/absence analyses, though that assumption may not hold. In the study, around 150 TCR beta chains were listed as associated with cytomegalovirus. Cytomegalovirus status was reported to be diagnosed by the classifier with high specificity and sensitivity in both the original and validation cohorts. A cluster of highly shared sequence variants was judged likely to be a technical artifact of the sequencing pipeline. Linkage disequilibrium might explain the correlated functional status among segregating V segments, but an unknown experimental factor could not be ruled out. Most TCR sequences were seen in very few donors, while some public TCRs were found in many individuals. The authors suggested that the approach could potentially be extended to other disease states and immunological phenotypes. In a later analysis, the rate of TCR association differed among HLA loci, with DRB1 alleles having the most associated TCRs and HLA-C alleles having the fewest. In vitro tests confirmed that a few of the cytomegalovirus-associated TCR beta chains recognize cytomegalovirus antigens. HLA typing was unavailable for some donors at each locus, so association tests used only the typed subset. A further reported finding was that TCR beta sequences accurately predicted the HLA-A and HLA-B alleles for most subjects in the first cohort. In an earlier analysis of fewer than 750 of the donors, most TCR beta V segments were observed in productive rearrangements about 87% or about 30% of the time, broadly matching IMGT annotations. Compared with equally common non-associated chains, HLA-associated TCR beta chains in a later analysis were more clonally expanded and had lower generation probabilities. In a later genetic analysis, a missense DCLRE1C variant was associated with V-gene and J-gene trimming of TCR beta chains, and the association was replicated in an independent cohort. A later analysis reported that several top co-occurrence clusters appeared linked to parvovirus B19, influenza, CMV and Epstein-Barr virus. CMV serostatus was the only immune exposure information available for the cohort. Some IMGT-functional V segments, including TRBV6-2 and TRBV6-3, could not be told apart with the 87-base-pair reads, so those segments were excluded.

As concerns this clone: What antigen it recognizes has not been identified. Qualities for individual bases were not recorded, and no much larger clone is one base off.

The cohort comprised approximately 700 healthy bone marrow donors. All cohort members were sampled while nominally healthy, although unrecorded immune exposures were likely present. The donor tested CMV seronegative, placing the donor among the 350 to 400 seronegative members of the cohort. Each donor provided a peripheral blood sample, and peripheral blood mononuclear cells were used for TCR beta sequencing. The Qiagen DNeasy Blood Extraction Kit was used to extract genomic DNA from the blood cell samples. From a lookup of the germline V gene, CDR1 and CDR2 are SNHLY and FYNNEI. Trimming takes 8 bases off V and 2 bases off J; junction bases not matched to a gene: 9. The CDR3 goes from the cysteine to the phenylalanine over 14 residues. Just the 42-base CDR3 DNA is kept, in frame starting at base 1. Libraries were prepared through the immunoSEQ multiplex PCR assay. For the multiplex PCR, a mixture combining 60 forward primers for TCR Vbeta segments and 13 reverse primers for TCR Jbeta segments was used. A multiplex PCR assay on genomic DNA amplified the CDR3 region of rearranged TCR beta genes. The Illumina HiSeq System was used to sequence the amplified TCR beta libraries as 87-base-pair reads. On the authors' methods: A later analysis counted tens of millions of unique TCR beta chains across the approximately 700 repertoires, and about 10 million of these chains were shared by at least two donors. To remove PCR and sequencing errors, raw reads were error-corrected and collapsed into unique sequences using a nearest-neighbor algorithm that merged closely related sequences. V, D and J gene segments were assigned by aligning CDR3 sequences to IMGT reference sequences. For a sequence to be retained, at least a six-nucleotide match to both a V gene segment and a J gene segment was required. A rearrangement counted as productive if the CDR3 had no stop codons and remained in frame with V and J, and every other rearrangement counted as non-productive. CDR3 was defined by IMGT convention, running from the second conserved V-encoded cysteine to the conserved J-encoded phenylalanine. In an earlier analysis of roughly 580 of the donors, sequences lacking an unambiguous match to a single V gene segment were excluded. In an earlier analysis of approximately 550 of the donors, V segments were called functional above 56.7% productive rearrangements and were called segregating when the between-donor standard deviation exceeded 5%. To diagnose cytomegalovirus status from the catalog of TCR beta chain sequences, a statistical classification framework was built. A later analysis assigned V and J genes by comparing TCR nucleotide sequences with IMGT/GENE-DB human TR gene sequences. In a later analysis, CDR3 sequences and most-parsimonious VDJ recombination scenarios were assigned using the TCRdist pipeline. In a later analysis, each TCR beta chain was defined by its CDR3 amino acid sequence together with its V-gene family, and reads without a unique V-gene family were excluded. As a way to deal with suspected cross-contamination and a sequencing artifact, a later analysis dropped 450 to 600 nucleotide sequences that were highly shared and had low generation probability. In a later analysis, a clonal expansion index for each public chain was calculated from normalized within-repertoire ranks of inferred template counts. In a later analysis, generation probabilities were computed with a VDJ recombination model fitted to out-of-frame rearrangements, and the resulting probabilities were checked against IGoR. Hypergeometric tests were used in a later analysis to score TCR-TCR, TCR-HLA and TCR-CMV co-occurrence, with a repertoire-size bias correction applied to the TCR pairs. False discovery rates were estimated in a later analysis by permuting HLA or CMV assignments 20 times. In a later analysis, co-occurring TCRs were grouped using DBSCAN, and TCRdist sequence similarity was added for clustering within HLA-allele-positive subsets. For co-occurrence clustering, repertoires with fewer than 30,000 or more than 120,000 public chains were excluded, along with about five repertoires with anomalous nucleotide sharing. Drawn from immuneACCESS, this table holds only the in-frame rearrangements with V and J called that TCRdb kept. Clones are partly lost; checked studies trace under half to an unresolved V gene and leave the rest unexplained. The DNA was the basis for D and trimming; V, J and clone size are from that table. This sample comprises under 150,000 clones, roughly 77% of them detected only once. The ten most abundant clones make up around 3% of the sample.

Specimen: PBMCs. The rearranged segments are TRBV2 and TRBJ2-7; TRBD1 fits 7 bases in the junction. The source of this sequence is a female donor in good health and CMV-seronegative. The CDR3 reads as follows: CASSGQEPTYEQYF. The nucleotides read TGTGCCAGCTCCGGACAGGAGCCTACCTACGAGCAGTACTTC.